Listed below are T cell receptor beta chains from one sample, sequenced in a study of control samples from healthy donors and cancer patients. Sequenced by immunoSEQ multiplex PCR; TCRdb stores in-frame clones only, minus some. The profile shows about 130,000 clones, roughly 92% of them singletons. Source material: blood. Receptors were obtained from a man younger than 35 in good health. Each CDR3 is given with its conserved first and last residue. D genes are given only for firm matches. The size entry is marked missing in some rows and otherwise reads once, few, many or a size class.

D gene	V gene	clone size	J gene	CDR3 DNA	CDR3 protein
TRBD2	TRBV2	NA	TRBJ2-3	TGTGCCAGCATGCCGACTAGCGGGGAGGATACGCAGTATTTT	CASMPTSGEDTQYF
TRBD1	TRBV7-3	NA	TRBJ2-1	TGTGCCAGCAGCTGGACAGGGGGTATGGATGAGCAGTTCTTC	CASSWTGGMDEQFF
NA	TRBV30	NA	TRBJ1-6	TGTGCCTCAACTCAGGGGTATTCACCCCTCCACTTT	CASTQGYSPLHF
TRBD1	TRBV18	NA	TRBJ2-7	TGTGCCAGCTCACTAGGGACAGGGGGCTGGTACGAGCAGTACTTC	CASSLGTGGWYEQYF
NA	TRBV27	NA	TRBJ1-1	TGTGCCAGCAGTTCCCAGCCAGGGTACACTGAAGCTTTCTTT	CASSSQPGYTEAFF
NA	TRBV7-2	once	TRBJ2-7	TGTGCCAGCAGCTTAGTTCGAGGGCCCTACGAGCAGTACTTC	CASSLVRGPYEQYF
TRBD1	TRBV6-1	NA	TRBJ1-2	TGTGCCAGCAGTGAATTGGGGACAGCCACATGGGGCTACACCTTC	CASSELGTATWGYTF
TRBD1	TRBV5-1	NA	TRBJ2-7	TGCGCCAGCAGCTTCTTCCGGGACAGCTTTTCCTACGAGCAGTACTTC	CASSFFRDSFSYEQYF
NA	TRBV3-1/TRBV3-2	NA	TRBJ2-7	TGTGCCAGCAGCCAAGGAGCCTACGAGCAGTACTTC	CASSQGAYEQYF
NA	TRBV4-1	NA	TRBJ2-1	TGCGCCAGCAGCCAAATTTGGGGCAGGGGAGACTACAATGAGCAGTTCTTC	CASSQIWGRGDYNEQFF